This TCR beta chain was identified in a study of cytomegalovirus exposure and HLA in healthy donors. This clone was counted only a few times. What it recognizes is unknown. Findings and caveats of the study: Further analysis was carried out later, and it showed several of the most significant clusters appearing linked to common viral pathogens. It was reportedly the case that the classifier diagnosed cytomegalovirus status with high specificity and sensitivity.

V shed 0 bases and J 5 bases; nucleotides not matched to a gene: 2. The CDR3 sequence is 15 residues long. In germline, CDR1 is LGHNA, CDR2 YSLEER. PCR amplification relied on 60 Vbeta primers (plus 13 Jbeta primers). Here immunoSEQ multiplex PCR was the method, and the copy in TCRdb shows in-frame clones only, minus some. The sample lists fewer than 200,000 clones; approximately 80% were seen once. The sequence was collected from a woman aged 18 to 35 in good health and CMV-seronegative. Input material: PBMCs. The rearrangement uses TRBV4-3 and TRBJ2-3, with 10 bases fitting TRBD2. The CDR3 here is CASSQESSGGDTQYF. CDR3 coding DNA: TGCGCCAGCAGCCAAGAGTCTAGCGGGGGAGATACGCAGTATTTT.